This T cell receptor (beta chain) was recovered during a study of response to subunit inactivated influenza vaccine. This clonotype was seen more than once but under ten times. Each CDR3 protein is one row after TCRdb ran MiXCR on the RT-PCR reads. The sample lists roughly 700,000 distinct CDR3 sequences; roughly 13% were seen once. V lost 1 base, J lost 5 bases, and 14 bases lay in between. CDR1 is DFQATT, CDR2 SNEGSKA, per germline (reference sequence). This CDR3 spans 14 amino acids. This material consisted of PBMCs from blood, taken 14 to 15 days before vaccination. The chain combines TRBV20-1 with TRBJ2-5, with D uncertain. The TCR sequence derives from a man aged 45-65 years who received an inactivated influenza vaccine. The CDR3 protein is CSARATRLGETQYF. CDR3 bases: TGCAGTGCTAGAGCGACGCGACTCGGGGAGACCCAGTACTTC.